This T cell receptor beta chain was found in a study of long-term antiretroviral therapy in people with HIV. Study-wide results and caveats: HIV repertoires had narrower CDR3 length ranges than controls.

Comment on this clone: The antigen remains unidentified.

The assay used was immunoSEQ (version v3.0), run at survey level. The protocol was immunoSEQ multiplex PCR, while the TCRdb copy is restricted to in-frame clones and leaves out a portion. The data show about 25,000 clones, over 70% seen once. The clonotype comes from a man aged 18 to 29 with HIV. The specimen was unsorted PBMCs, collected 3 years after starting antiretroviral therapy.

The CDR3: CASSPVGGTVGGYYEQYF. The CDR3 nucleotides are TGCGCCAGCAGCCCGGTGGGGGGAACGGTAGGTGGTTACTACGAGCAGTACTTC. This sequence joins TRBV5-1 and TRBJ2-7, with D perhaps matching TRBD2 (6 bases). V was cut by 4 bases and J by 3 bases, with 26 bases left in between. Germline V gives CDR1 SGHRS, CDR2 YFSETQ. This CDR3 is built from 18 residues.